A selection of T cell receptor beta chains follows, all from one sample in a study of T cells and copy number aberrations in small-cell lung cancer. Here immunoSEQ multiplex PCR was the method, and the copy in TCRdb shows in-frame clones only, minus some. This table holds fewer than 900 clones, around 86% found once. Specimen: tumor tissue. All receptors derive from a man between 60 and 75 years old with small cell lung cancer. CDR3s include the opening cysteine and the closing phenylalanine or tryptophan. Fields, in order: V gene, CDR3 length, clone size, J gene, D gene, CDR3 DNA, CDR3 protein. D genes are given only for firm matches. Clone size is shown for a subset of rows, as once, few, many or a class of expanded clone.

v_call: TRBV11-3; cdr3_length: 15; clone_size: once; j_call: TRBJ2-1; d_call: .; cdr3_nt: TGTGCCAGCAGCCAGCGAGGGAGTTGGAACAATGAGCAGTTCTTC; cdr3_aa: CASSQRGSWNNEQFF
v_call: TRBV20-1; cdr3_length: 11; clone_size: .; j_call: TRBJ2-1; d_call: .; cdr3_nt: TGCAGTGCCCAGGACCCTAATGAGCAGTTCTTC; cdr3_aa: CSAQDPNEQFF
v_call: TRBV29-1; cdr3_length: 13; clone_size: .; j_call: TRBJ2-3; d_call: TRBD1; cdr3_nt: TGCAGCGAGGGGACAGGGCCGGCAGATACGCAGTATTTT; cdr3_aa: CSEGTGPADTQYF
v_call: TRBV30; cdr3_length: 14; clone_size: .; j_call: TRBJ2-1; d_call: TRBD2; cdr3_nt: TGTGCCTGGATGAGACTAGCGGGAGGGGTTGAGCAGTTCTTC; cdr3_aa: CAWMRLAGGVEQFF
v_call: TRBV28; cdr3_length: 16; clone_size: .; j_call: TRBJ2-1; d_call: .; cdr3_nt: TGTGCCAGCAGTACCAGGACGGGGAGCTCCTACAATGAGCAGTTCTTC; cdr3_aa: CASSTRTGSSYNEQFF
v_call: TRBV6-5; cdr3_length: 14; clone_size: .; j_call: TRBJ2-1; d_call: TRBD2; cdr3_nt: TGTGCCAGCAGCCCTCGGGGGGATATGGATGAGCAGTTCTTC; cdr3_aa: CASSPRGDMDEQFF
v_call: TRBV5-1; cdr3_length: 14; clone_size: .; j_call: TRBJ2-3; d_call: TRBD2; cdr3_nt: TGCGCCAGCAGCTTAGCGGGGGCCACAGATACGCAGTATTTT; cdr3_aa: CASSLAGATDTQYF
v_call: TRBV7-2; cdr3_length: 14; clone_size: .; j_call: TRBJ2-7; d_call: TRBD2; cdr3_nt: TGTGCCAGCAGCTTAGACACTAGCGGCTACGAGCAGTACTTC; cdr3_aa: CASSLDTSGYEQYF
v_call: TRBV4-3; cdr3_length: 12; clone_size: .; j_call: TRBJ1-2; d_call: .; cdr3_nt: TGCGCCAGCAGCCCATCGGGCGACGGCTACACCTTC; cdr3_aa: CASSPSGDGYTF
v_call: TRBV5-1; cdr3_length: 17; clone_size: once; j_call: TRBJ2-4; d_call: .; cdr3_nt: TGCGCCAGCAGCTTGGCTCAGTTGGGGCTAGCCAAAAACATTCAGTACTTC; cdr3_aa: CASSLAQLGLAKNIQYF